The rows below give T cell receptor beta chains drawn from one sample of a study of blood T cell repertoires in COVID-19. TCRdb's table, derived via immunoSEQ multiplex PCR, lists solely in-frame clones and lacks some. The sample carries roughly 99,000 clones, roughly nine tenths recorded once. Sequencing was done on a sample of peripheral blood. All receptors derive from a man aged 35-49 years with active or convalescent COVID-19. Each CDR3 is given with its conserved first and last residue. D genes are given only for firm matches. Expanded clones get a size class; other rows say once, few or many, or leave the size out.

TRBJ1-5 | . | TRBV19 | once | CASADGLNQPQHF | TGTGCCAGCGCGGACGGACTCAATCAGCCCCAGCATTTT
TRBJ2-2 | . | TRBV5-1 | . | CASSPIQGGNTGELFF | TGCGCCAGCAGCCCTATTCAGGGTGGGAACACCGGGGAGCTGTTTTTT
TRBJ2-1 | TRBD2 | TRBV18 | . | CASSTRTTSGASSYNEQFF | TGTGCCAGCTCAACCCGAACGACTAGCGGAGCCAGCTCCTACAATGAGCAGTTCTTC
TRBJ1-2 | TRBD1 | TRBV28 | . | CASSSSGRGHDYGYTF | TGTGCCAGCAGCTCCAGTGGCAGGGGGCATGACTATGGCTACACCTTC
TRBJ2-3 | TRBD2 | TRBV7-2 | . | CASSKGGAGDLAQYF | TGTGCCAGCAGCAAAGGAGGAGCGGGGGACCTCGCGCAGTATTTT
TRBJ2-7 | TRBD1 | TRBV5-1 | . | CASAWDSPYEQYF | TGCGCCAGCGCCTGGGACAGCCCCTACGAGCAGTACTTC
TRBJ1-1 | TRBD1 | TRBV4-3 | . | CASSQGRDRLWDTEAFF | TGCGCCAGCAGCCAAGGGCGGGACAGGTTATGGGACACTGAAGCTTTCTTT
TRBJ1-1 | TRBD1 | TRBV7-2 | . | CASSQTGGVNTEAFF | TGTGCCAGCAGCCAAACAGGGGGGGTGAACACTGAAGCTTTCTTT
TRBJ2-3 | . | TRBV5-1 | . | CASSLRGPSGDTQYF | TGCGCCAGCAGCTTGAGGGGTCCGTCGGGAGATACGCAGTATTTT
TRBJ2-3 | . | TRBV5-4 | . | CASSLRLAADTQYF | TGTGCCAGCAGCTTGAGGTTAGCGGCAGATACGCAGTATTTT
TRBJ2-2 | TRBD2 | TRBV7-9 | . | CASSSGLAGIGAGELFF | TGTGCCAGCAGCTCCGGACTAGCGGGCATCGGGGCCGGGGAGCTGTTTTTT
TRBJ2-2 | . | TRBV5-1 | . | CASSPTRTGELFF | TGCGCCAGCAGCCCCACAAGAACCGGGGAGCTGTTTTTT
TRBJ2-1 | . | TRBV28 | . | CASSSGQGGTSVGEQFF | TGTGCCAGCAGTTCCGGACAGGGAGGGACATCGGTCGGTGAGCAGTTCTTC
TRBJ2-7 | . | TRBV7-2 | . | CASSLGAQYYEQYF | TGTGCCAGCAGCTTAGGGGCGCAGTACTACGAGCAGTACTTC
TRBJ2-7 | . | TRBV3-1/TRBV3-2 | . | CASSQSVSRSYEQYF | TGTGCCAGCAGCCAATCCGTTTCCCGCTCCTACGAGCAGTACTTC
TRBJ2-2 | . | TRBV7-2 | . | CASSLRSPSTGELFF | TGTGCCAGCAGCTTACGTTCCCCGAGCACCGGGGAGCTGTTTTTT
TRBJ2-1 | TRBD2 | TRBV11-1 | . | CASSPSTSRNEQFF | TGTGCCAGCAGCCCATCGACTAGCCGCAATGAGCAGTTCTTC
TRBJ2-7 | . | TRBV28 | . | CASSFLADEQYF | TGTGCCAGCAGTTTCTTGGCCGACGAGCAGTACTTC
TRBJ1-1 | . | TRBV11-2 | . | CASKMPGGRNTEAFF | TGTGCCAGCAAGATGCCGGGGGGCAGGAACACTGAAGCTTTCTTT
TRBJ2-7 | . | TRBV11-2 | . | CASSLAGVVEQYF | TGTGCCAGCAGCTTAGCGGGAGTGGTCGAGCAGTACTTC
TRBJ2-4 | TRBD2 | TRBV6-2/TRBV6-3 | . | CASSQTGGLAKNIQYF | TGTGCCAGCAGCCAAACGGGGGGACTGGCCAAAAACATTCAGTACTTC
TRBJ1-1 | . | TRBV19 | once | CASSGQPNTEAFF | TGTGCCAGTAGTGGGCAGCCGAACACTGAAGCTTTCTTT
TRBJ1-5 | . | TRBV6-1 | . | CASSEWAASNQPQHF | TGTGCCAGCAGTGAATGGGCAGCCAGCAATCAGCCCCAGCATTTT
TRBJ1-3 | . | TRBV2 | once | CASSEWGGPGNTIYF | TGTGCCAGCAGTGAATGGGGGGGTCCTGGAAACACCATATATTTT
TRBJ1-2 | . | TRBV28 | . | CASTPTAPYGYTF | TGTGCCAGCACCCCGACAGCGCCCTATGGCTACACCTTC
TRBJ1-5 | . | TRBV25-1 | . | CASSEGGSQPQHF | TGTGCCAGCAGTGAGGGGGGAAGTCAGCCCCAGCATTTT
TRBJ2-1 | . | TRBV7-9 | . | CASNPNSGSSYNEQFF | TGTGCCAGCAATCCTAATAGCGGCTCCTCCTACAATGAGCAGTTCTTC
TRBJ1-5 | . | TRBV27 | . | CASSLSGAQPQHF | TGTGCCAGCAGTTTATCTGGGGCTCAGCCCCAGCATTTT
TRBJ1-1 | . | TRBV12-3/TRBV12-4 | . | CASSPRRLAEAFF | TGTGCCAGCAGTCCCCGGAGGCTCGCTGAAGCTTTCTTT
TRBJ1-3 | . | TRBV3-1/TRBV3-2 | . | CASSQGTVSGNTIYF | TGTGCCAGCAGCCAAGGGACAGTCTCGGGAAACACCATATATTTT
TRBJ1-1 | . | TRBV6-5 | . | CASTITLGVEAEAFF | TGTGCCAGCACCATTACCCTTGGGGTGGAGGCTGAAGCTTTCTTT
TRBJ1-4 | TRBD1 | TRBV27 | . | CASSFVRDPDRGKLFF | TGTGCCAGCAGTTTTGTGAGGGACCCGGACAGGGGAAAACTGTTTTTT
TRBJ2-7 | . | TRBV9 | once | CASSVGGASSYEQYF | TGTGCCAGCAGCGTAGGCGGGGCAAGCTCCTACGAGCAGTACTTC
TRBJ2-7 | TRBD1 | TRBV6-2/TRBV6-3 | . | CASSSGQGAYEQYF | TGTGCCAGCAGTTCCGGACAGGGGGCCTACGAGCAGTACTTC
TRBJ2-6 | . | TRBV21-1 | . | CASSHSGVGSGANVLTF | .
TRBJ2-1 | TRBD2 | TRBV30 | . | CAWSRGTSVYEQFF | TGTGCCTGGAGTCGAGGGACTAGCGTCTATGAGCAGTTCTTC
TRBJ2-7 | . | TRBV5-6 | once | CASSVGSSYEQYF | TGTGCCAGCAGCGTTGGCAGCTCCTACGAGCAGTACTTC
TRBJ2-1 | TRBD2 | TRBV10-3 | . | CAISEVGMTSGRSYNEQFF | TGTGCCATCAGTGAGGTCGGGATGACTAGCGGGAGATCTTACAATGAGCAGTTCTTC
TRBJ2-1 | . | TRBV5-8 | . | CASSLTGSSYNEQFF | TGTGCCAGCAGCCTAACAGGGAGCTCCTACAATGAGCAGTTCTTC
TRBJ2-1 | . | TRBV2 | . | CASSSGDTYNEQFF | TGTGCCAGCAGTTCAGGGGACACCTACAATGAGCAGTTCTTC
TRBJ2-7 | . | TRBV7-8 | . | CASSPKAQTGPYEQYF | TGTGCCAGCAGCCCCAAAGCTCAGACAGGACCCTACGAGCAGTACTTC
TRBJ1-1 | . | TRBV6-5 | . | CASSYGTWRDGEAFF | TGTGCCAGCAGTTACGGGACCTGGAGGGACGGTGAAGCTTTCTTT
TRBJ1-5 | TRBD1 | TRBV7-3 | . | CASSVVGTVVQPQHF | TGTGCCAGCAGCGTCGTAGGGACAGTTGTTCAGCCCCAGCATTTT
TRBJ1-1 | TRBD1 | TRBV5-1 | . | CASSFRQGASAFF | TGCGCCAGCAGCTTTCGACAGGGGGCCTCAGCTTTCTTT
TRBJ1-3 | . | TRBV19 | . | CASSITASGNTIYF | TGTGCCAGTAGTATCACAGCCTCTGGAAACACCATATATTTT
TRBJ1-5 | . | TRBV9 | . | CASSVEGGLNQPQHF | TGTGCCAGCAGCGTAGAAGGAGGGCTAAATCAGCCCCAGCATTTT
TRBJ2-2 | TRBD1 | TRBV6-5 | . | CASRSQGATGELFF | TGTGCCAGCAGAAGCCAGGGGGCTACCGGGGAGCTGTTTTTT
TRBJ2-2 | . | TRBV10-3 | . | CAISEDPVRTGELFF | TGTGCCATCAGTGAGGATCCGGTGCGGACCGGGGAGCTGTTTTTT
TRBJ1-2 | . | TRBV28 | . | CASGEDKYYGYTF | TGTGCCAGTGGGGAGGACAAATATTATGGCTACACCTTC
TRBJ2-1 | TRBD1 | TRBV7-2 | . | CASSLRLGTGSYNEQFF | TGTGCCAGCAGCTTAAGGTTGGGGACAGGGTCTTACAATGAGCAGTTCTTC
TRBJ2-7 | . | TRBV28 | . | CASSSDRYEQYF | TGTGCCAGCAGTTCCGACAGGTACGAGCAGTACTTC
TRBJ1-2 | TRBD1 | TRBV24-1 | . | CATSDSGQGARGYTF | TGTGCCACCAGTGATTCTGGACAGGGGGCCAGGGGCTACACCTTC
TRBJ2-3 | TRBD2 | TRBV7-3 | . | CASSSTSGNTDTQYF | TGTGCCAGCAGCTCGACTAGCGGGAACACAGATACGCAGTATTTT
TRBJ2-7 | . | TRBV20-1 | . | CSARDEYEQYF | TGCAGTGCTAGAGATGAGTACGAGCAGTACTTC